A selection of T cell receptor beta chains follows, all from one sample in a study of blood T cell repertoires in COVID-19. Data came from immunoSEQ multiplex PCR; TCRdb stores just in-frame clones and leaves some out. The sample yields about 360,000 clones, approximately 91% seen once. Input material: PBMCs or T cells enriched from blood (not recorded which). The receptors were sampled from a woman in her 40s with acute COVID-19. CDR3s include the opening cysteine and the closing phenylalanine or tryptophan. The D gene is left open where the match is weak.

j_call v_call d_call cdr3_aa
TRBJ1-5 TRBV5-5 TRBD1 CASSSGQGHNQPQHF
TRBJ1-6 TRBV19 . CASSIGGGHSPLHF
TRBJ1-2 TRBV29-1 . CSVQTTNYGYTF
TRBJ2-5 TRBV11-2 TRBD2 CASSLDGAVGEGQTQYF
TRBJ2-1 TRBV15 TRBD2 CATSRDLGTRFFF
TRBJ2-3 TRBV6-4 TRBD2 CASSTLAGTDTQYF
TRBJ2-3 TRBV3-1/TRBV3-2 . CASSQPRGAGISSTDTQYF
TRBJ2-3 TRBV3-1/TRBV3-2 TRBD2 CASSPRLAGISTDTQYF
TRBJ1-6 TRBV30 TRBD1 CAWSNPTGVSYNSPLHF
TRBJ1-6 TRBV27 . CASSLQALNNSPLHF
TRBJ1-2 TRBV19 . CASSLIRGEGYTF
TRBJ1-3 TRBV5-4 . CASSSQYSGNTIYF
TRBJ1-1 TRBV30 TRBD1 CAWDRGVNTEAFF
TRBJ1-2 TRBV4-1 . CASSQDRGDYGYTF
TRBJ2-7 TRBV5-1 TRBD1 CASSLGTGGYEQYF
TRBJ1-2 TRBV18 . CASSPPNRIDNGYTF